This T cell receptor (beta chain) comes out of a study of blood T cell repertoires in COVID-19. Study as a whole: The study drew acute and convalescent COVID-19 samples from the United States, Italy and Spain. PBMCs, B-cell-depleted T cells, or T cells provided the cDNA or gDNA that made up the material.

V lost 7 bases and J 7 bases, leaving 24 bases between the germline ends. The CDR3 has 16 amino acids. CDR1 and CDR2 (germline): MNHEY, SVGEGT. Per the original methods: Reference gene primers were amplified, and this amplification served to estimate nucleated cell counts. The assay was immunoSEQ multiplex PCR, and TCRdb's table has in-frame clones only and misses some. V, J and clone size were drawn from that table, and D and trimming were deduced from the DNA. The table shows more than 250,000 clones, with around 90% occurring only once. This sequence originates from a human donor in a cohort sampled during active COVID-19. The J gene is TRBJ2-3, the V gene TRBV6-2 or TRBV6-3; D is possibly TRBD2 (7 bases). Sample: peripheral blood. CDR3 amino acids: CASTPLGGLILNTQYF. The CDR3 nucleotides read TGTGCCAGCACCCCACTCGGGGGGCTAATTCTGAATACGCAGTATTTT.